This is a list of T cell receptor beta chains from one sample in a study of T cells after yellow fever vaccination. TCRdb re-derived calls from the 5' RACE reads in MiXCR, one entry per CDR3 protein. The sample lists roughly 120,000 distinct CDR3 sequences; under 8.5% were seen once. The specimen was CD4+ T cells sorted from PBMCs, collected more than 8 days after the first yellow fever vaccination. These receptors all come from a man aged 18 to 29 who received the YFV17D yellow fever vaccine. CDR3s include the opening cysteine and the closing phenylalanine or tryptophan. The order of the fields is V gene, clone size, D gene, J gene, CDR3 DNA, CDR3 protein. D genes are given only for firm matches. Size tells how often a clone was seen (once, few, many) or the class of an expanded clone, and some rows leave it out.

>TRBV7-2|many|TRBD2|TRBJ2-3
TGTGCCAGCAGCCAAAGAGGACTAGCGGGGAGCACAGATACGCAGTATTTT
CASSQRGLAGSTDTQYF
>TRBV6-2/TRBV6-3|many|.|TRBJ2-1
TGTGCCAGCATGTTCACCCCAAATAAGCAGTTCTTC
CASMFTPNKQFF
>TRBV15|many|TRBD2|TRBJ2-1
TGTGCCACCAGCCTGGGACTAGCAGATTACAATGAGCAGTTCTTC
CATSLGLADYNEQFF
>TRBV29-1|many|TRBD1|TRBJ1-2
TGCAGCGTTGGCCGGGACAGGCGCTACACCTTC
CSVGRDRRYTF
>TRBV10-2|many|.|TRBJ2-1
TGCGCCAGCAGTGAGTCGTCGGGGGTGGGGTATGAGCAGTTCTTC
CASSESSGVGYEQFF
>TRBV12-3/TRBV12-4|.|.|TRBJ1-4
TGTGCCAGCAGTACCGGGGGGCCCGCAGCAACTAATGAAAAACTGTTTTTT
CASSTGGPAATNEKLFF
>TRBV19|many|.|TRBJ2-5
TGTGCCAGTAACTCGCCTGGGCAGGGGCAAGAGACCCAGTACTTC
CASNSPGQGQETQYF
>TRBV9|many|.|TRBJ2-5
TGTGCCAGCAGCGTCAGTAGTTTCCGACAAGAGACCCAGTACTTC
CASSVSSFRQETQYF
>TRBV4-3|.|TRBD1|TRBJ2-5
TGCGCCAGCAGCCAAGATCCCAGGGGGAGTGAGACCCAGTACTTC
CASSQDPRGSETQYF
>TRBV12-3/TRBV12-4|few|.|TRBJ2-3
TGTGCCACTGAACCAGGGACGGACCGTAGCACAGATACGCAGTATTTT
CATEPGTDRSTDTQYF
>TRBV5-4|many|.|TRBJ2-2
TGTGCCAGCAGCTTGGCCAAGGGGTCCACCGGGGAGCTGTTTTTT
CASSLAKGSTGELFF
>TRBV29-1|many|TRBD1|TRBJ2-7
TGCAGCGTCGGTGGAGGACAGGGGCACTACGAGCAGTACTTC
CSVGGGQGHYEQYF
>TRBV7-2|.|.|TRBJ1-5
TGTGCCAGCAGCTTAGTAGGGCAATCTCAGCATTTT
CASSLVGQSQHF
>TRBV20-1|many|.|TRBJ1-4
TGCAGCGGTACCTCGGGGGGCTCTGAAAAACTGTTTTTT
CSGTSGGSEKLFF
>TRBV5-4|.|TRBD2|TRBJ2-1
TGTGCCAGCAGCTCGAAGCTAGCGGGGGCCTACAATGAGCAGTTCTTC
CASSSKLAGAYNEQFF
>TRBV6-5|many|TRBD1|TRBJ1-6
TGTGCCAGCAGTCCCATGACAGGGGATAGCTCACCCCTCCACTTT
CASSPMTGDSSPLHF
>TRBV5-1|many|.|TRBJ2-3
TGCGCCAGCAGCTTGGGCCAGGGCAGCCCGGCAATGGATACGCAGTATTTT
CASSLGQGSPAMDTQYF
>TRBV4-1|many|TRBD1|TRBJ2-2
TGCGCCAGCAGCCAGCTATGGACAGGGGGTAACACCGGGGAGCTGTTTTTT
CASSQLWTGGNTGELFF
>TRBV2|few|TRBD1|TRBJ1-4
TGTGCCAGCAAATTGGACAGGGGGACTGAAAAACTGTTTTTT
CASKLDRGTEKLFF
>TRBV5-1|.|.|TRBJ2-5
TGCGCCAGCAGGATAGGGGAAAAAAGAGAGACCCAGTACTTC
CASRIGEKRETQYF
>TRBV7-2|.|.|TRBJ2-3
TGTGCCAGCAGCTTAGCGGGGGCCGGAGATACGCAGTATTTT
CASSLAGAGDTQYF
>TRBV3-1|many|.|TRBJ2-3
TGTGCCAGCAGCCCTGGCACAGATACGCAGTATTTT
CASSPGTDTQYF